This T cell receptor beta chain was profiled in a study of shared clonotypes between healthy human individuals. Trimming stripped 3 bases from V and 8 bases from J, with 11 bases between. The CDR3 runs to 13 residues. Germline loops: CDR1 LNHNV, CDR2 YYDKDF (reference sequence). Donors were healthy HIV-negative adults without recently reported acute infections or vaccinations. Genomic DNA (from each subset) was split evenly across several immunoSEQ plates. Sequenced by immunoSEQ multiplex PCR; TCRdb stores in-frame clones only, minus some. The data show some 1.5 million clones, 95% to 97% seen once. The sequence was obtained from a man aged 25-45 years in good health. The rearrangement links TRBV15 to TRBJ2-1; D is perhaps TRBD2 (6 bases). Sequences were obtained from naive CD4+ T cells sorted from blood. Documented subset: CD45RA+ positively selected. CDR3 sequence reads: CATSRARRDEQFF. CDR3 bases: TGTGCCACCAGCAGGGCCAGGAGGGATGAGCAGTTCTTC.